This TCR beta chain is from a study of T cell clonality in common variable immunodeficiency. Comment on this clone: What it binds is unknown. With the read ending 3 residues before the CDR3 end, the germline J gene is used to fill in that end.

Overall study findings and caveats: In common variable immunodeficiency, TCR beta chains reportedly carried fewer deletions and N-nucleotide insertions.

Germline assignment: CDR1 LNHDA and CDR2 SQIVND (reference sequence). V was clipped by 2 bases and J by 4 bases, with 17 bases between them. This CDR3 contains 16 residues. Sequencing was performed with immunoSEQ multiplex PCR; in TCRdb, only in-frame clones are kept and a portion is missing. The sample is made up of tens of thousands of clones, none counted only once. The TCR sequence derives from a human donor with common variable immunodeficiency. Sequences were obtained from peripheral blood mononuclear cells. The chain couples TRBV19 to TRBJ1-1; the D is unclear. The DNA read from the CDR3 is TGTGCCAGTAGTATAATTCCGGAGGGCCTTAGCACTGAA. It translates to CASSIIPEGLSTE. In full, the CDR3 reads CASSIIPEGLSTEAFF.